This T cell receptor delta chain was recovered during a study of γδ T cells in repeated Plasmodium falciparum infection. About the research overall: Over 644 days, donors received four mosquito-bite P. falciparum NF54 infections.

General observations from the study: Waves of new clonotype selection appeared after repeated controlled infections in Vdelta2-negative, largely Vdelta1+, gammadelta T cells. Donors in Mali lived in a small rural village, largely one ethnic group.

The CDR3 sequence is 22 residues long. Germline V lookup: CDR1 TSWWSYY, CDR2 QGS. The V gene end was trimmed by 1 base and the J gene end by 7 bases; junction bases not matched to a gene: 30. This clone was seen at least ten times. What it recognizes is unknown. Bulk repertoires came from Vgamma9/Vdelta2+ or Vdelta2-negative gammadelta T cells flow-sorted from PBMC. TCRdb re-called the multiplex PCR reads through CATT. The profile shows tens of thousands of delta-chain clones, 0.75% to 1% of them singletons. The sequence was obtained from a pool of human donors (malaria-infected and uninfected, not separated). The chain employs TRDV1 and TRDJ1; TRDD3 matches at 7 bases. Sequencing was carried out using gamma-delta T cells from blood. As DNA, the CDR3 is TGTGCTCTTGGGGAACGTCGGACTTTTAAAATAAACTACGGGGGGATTGGTGGTAAACTCATCTTT. Translation: CALGERRTFKINYGGIGGKLIF.